Below, one T cell receptor (beta chain) is given with its context. The sample originates from a study of blood T cell repertoires in COVID-19. Study-wide background: Nucleic acid was either cDNA or gDNA, and it came from T cells, B-cell-depleted T cells, or PBMCs.

Original handling: Amplification of reference gene primers was used by the study to estimate nucleated cell counts. Only in-frame clones appear in the TCRdb table, and some are missing; sequencing was by immunoSEQ multiplex PCR. V, J and clone size reflect that table, while D and trimming were determined from the DNA. Of 150,000 to 200,000 clones listed, around nine tenths are singletons. Germline V gene lookup returns CDR1 SGHAT and CDR2 FQNNGV. This CDR3 is 16 amino acids long. Trimming removed 1 base at V and 4 bases at J, with 14 bases between. The receptor's source is a man between 18 and 35 years old with active or convalescent COVID-19. Sequences were obtained from peripheral blood. The rearrangement joins TRBV11-2 to TRBJ2-1; D is possibly TRBD1 (6 bases). Written as DNA, the CDR3 is TGTGCCAGCAGCTTAGGGAGATTGACAGGATACAATGAGCAGTTCTTC. Protein sequence: CASSLGRLTGYNEQFF.